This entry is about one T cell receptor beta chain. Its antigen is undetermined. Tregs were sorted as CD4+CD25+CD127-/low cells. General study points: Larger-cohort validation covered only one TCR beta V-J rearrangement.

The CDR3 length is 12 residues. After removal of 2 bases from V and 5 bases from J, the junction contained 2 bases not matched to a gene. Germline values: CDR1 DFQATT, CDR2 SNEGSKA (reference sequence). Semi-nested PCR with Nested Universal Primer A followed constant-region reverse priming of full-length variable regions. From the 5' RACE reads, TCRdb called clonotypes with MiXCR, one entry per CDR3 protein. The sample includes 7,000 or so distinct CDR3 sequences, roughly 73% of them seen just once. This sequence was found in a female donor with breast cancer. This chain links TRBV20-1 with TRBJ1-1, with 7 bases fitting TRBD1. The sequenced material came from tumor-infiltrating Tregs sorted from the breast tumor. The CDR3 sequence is CSARQGGTEAFF. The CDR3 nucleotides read TGCAGTGCTAGACAGGGGGGGACTGAAGCTTTCTTT.